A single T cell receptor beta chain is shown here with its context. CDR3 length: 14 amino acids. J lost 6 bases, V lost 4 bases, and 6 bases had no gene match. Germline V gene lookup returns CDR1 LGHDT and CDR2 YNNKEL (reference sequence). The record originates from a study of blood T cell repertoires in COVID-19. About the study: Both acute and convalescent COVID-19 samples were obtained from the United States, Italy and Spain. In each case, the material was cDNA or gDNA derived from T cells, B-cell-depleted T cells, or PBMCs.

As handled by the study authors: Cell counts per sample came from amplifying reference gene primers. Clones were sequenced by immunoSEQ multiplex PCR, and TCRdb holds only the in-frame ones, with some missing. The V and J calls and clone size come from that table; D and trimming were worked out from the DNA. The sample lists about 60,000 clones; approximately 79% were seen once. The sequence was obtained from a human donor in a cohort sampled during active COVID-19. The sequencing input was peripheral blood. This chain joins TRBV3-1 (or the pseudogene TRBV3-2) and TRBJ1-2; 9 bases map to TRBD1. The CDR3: CASSLTGGIDGYTF. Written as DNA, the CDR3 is TGTGCCAGCAGCCTAACAGGGGGCATCGATGGCTACACCTTC.